The sequence of this T cell receptor beta chain was determined in a study of T-cell memory formation after mild COVID-19. Study summary: Largely donor-specific sequence clusters came from two donors.

On this clonotype itself: What it binds is unknown.

TCRdb redid the calling of the 5' RACE reads with MiXCR, one entry per CDR3 protein. The table has about half a million distinct CDR3 sequences, around a sixth seen once. Trimming left V 0 bases short and J 4 bases short, with 13 bases between. This CDR3 has 15 residues. From germline, CDR1 is SGHRS and CDR2 YFSETQ. Regarding the study as a whole: CD4/CD8 balance characterized clones contracting day 15 to 85, and CD4+ skew characterized later expanders. Among contracting clones, CD4+ were mainly CM/EM and CD8+ enriched in EMRA. Some clones that responded turned up in pre-infection memory, which suggests that cross-reactive memory joined in.

Sample: PBMCs or a T cell subset sorted from them (not recorded which). This receptor was taken from an adult woman who had mild COVID-19 (a few samples of this study predate the infection). Cell type and time point are not known. This rearrangement joins TRBV5-1 to TRBJ1-1; possibly TRBD1 for D (5 bases). The CDR3 sequence is CASSLVRSGATEAFF. As DNA, the CDR3 is TGCGCCAGCAGCTTGGTACGCAGCGGGGCCACTGAAGCTTTCTTT.